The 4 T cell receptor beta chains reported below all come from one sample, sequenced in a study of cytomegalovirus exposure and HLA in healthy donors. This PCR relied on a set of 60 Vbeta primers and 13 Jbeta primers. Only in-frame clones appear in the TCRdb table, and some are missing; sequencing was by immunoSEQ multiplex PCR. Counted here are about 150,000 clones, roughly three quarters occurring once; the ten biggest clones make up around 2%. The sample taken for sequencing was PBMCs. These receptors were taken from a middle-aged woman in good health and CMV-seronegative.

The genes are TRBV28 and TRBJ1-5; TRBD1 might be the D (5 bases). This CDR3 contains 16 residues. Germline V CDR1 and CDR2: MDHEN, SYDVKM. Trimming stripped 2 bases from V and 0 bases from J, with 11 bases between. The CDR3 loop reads CASSLEGGDSNQPQHF. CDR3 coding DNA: TGTGCCAGCAGTTTAGAGGGAGGGGATAGCAATCAGCCCCAGCATTTT.

CDR3: CASSERPGLAGRRFSEQYF. The CDR3 DNA reads TGCGCCAGCAGTGAGAGACCGGGACTAGCGGGACGGAGGTTCTCCGAGCAGTACTTC. The chain combines TRBV10-1 with TRBJ2-7; the match to TRBD2 covers 13 bases. Germline V gene lookup returns CDR1 WNHNN and CDR2 SYGVQD (reference sequence). This CDR3 comprises 19 residues. Germline trimming cut 2 bases from V and 6 bases from J; bases unmatched to any gene: 16.

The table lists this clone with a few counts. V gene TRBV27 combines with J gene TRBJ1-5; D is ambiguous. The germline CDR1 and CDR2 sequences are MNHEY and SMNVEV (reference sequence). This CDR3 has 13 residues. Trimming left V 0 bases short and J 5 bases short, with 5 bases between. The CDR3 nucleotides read TGTGCCAGCAGTTTATCCCTCTATCAGCCCCAGCATTTT. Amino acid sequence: CASSLSLYQPQHF.

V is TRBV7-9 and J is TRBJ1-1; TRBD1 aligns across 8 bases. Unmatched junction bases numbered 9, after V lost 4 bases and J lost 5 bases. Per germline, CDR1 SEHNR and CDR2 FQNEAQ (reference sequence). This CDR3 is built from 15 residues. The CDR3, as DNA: TGTGCCAGCAGCTCAACGCAGGGGGCTGGTACTGAAGCTTTCTTT. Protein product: CASSSTQGAGTEAFF.